These T cell receptor beta chains were read from a single sample in a study of T cells in Graves' hyperthyroidism and ophthalmopathy. TCRdb re-derived calls from the multiplex PCR reads in MiXCR, one entry per CDR3 protein. The sample carries approximately 570,000 distinct CDR3 sequences, roughly 21% recorded once. Sequencing input: blood. Receptors were obtained from a man aged 35 to 55 with Graves' ophthalmopathy. The CDR3 runs from the conserved cysteine through the conserved F or W. D genes are given only for firm matches. Only some rows state a clone size, as once, few, many or a class for expanded clones.

j_call	v_call	d_call	clone_size	cdr3_nt	cdr3_aa
TRBJ1-5	TRBV20-1	NA	many	TGCAGTGCTAGTACGGGCGGGGGGGAATATCAGCCCCAGCATTTT	CSASTGGGEYQPQHF
TRBJ2-1	TRBV20-1	NA	few	TGCAGTGCTAGGGTAGGCGGGTCATCCCGAGATGAGCAGTTCTTC	CSARVGGSSRDEQFF
TRBJ1-1	TRBV18	NA	many	TGTGCCAGCTCACTCGGGGGCATGGGGACTGAAGCTTTCTTT	CASSLGGMGTEAFF
TRBJ2-7	TRBV20-1	NA	few	TGCAGTGTTTTGATTTCCGGGACAACGGTTAGGAAGCAGTACTTC	CSVLISGTTVRKQYF
TRBJ2-3	TRBV2	NA	many	TGTGCCAGCAGTGAGAGAAGGGCCACAGATACGCAGTATTTT	CASSERRATDTQYF
TRBJ2-1	TRBV6-1	TRBD2	NA	TGTGCCAGCAGTAGTACTAGCGGGGGGCACAATGAGCAGTTCTTC	CASSSTSGGHNEQFF
TRBJ2-7	TRBV3-1	NA	NA	TGTGCCAGCAGCCAGAAACCTCTCATAGGGGCTTCTCCTACCTACGAGCAGTACTTC	CASSQKPLIGASPTYEQYF
TRBJ1-6	TRBV3-1	TRBD1	many	TGTGCCAGCAGCCAGACCACAGGGGGCGCTTATTCACCCCTCCACTTT	CASSQTTGGAYSPLHF
TRBJ2-4	TRBV27	TRBD2	many	TGTGCCAGCAGTTTATCCATTCTAGCGGGAGGACGTAGGGCCAAAAACATTCAGTACTTC	CASSLSILAGGRRAKNIQYF
TRBJ2-7	TRBV28	TRBD2	many	TGTGCCAGCAGTTCGATGACTAGCGTTCGCTCCTACGAGCAGTACTTC	CASSSMTSVRSYEQYF
TRBJ1-5	TRBV2	TRBD1	NA	TGTGCCAGCAGTCTAGGGGGCTGGGATCAGCCCCAGCATTTT	CASSLGGWDQPQHF
TRBJ2-1	TRBV3-1	TRBD2	NA	TGTGCCAGCAGCACGAGCGGGGGGCCAAACAATGAGCAGTTCTTC	CASSTSGGPNNEQFF
TRBJ2-2	TRBV2	TRBD2	many	TGTGCCAGCAGTGAGCCGGGAGGGAACACCGGGGAGCTGTTTTTT	CASSEPGGNTGELFF
TRBJ1-1	TRBV7-8	TRBD1	NA	TGTGCCAGCAGCTACTCACAACAGGGGTTGCGGATGAACACTGAAGCTTTCTTT	CASSYSQQGLRMNTEAFF
TRBJ2-5	TRBV12-5	TRBD2	NA	TGTGCTAGTGGTTTGGTACTGGGACTAGCGGGGGGGCGGGAGACCCAGTACTTC	CASGLVLGLAGGRETQYF
TRBJ2-5	TRBV20-1	NA	few	TGCAGTGCTCCCGGACTCGGGATCGGGGGTGGGACCCAGTACTTC	CSAPGLGIGGGTQYF
TRBJ1-1	TRBV12-3/TRBV12-4	NA	many	TGTGCCAGCAGTTTTGACGGAGGGGAAGCTTTCTTT	CASSFDGGEAFF
TRBJ1-2	TRBV29-1	NA	NA	TGCAGCGTTGGGGGAGATAGGACGAATGGCTACACCTTC	CSVGGDRTNGYTF
TRBJ2-7	TRBV27	TRBD1	NA	TGTGCCAGCAGTTTATTTGGGACAGGGCCCTACGAGCAGTACTTC	CASSLFGTGPYEQYF
TRBJ2-1	TRBV3-1	TRBD2	few	TGTGCCAGCAGCCAGGGTAGCGGGAGGGCCTTCAATGAGCAGTTCTTC	CASSQGSGRAFNEQFF
TRBJ1-2	TRBV12-3/TRBV12-4	TRBD1	NA	TGTGCCAGCAGCCTCACAGGGGGAGGAGGCTACACCTTC	CASSLTGGGGYTF
TRBJ2-7	TRBV6-1	TRBD1	few	TGTGCCAGCAGTGCCCCGGCGACAGGGGTCTCCTACGAGCAGTACTTC	CASSAPATGVSYEQYF
TRBJ1-6	TRBV10-3	NA	few	TGTGCCACTCAACCGGGACGTACAAATTCACCCCTCCACTTT	CATQPGRTNSPLHF
TRBJ2-1	TRBV7-2	NA	few	TGTGCCAGCAGCTTAAGGCAGGGCGCAAATGAGCAGTTCTTC	CASSLRQGANEQFF
TRBJ2-7	TRBV6-1	NA	once	TGTGCCAGCAGTGAAGCTACGGGGCGCTCCTACGAGCAGTACTTC	CASSEATGRSYEQYF
TRBJ2-1	TRBV12-3/TRBV12-4	TRBD2	NA	TGTGCCAGCAGTCGACCTAGCGGGGGGGTCCACAATGAGCAGTTCTTC	CASSRPSGGVHNEQFF
TRBJ2-7	TRBV2	TRBD2	NA	TGTGCCAGCAGGCCCCTTGCGGGAGGGGGTTCGGGCGAGCAGTACTTC	CASRPLAGGGSGEQYF
TRBJ1-1	TRBV28	NA	many	TGTGCCAGCAGTTTAAGATTGGTGAACACTGAAGCTTTCTTT	CASSLRLVNTEAFF